This TCR beta chain was recovered during a study of blood T cell repertoires in COVID-19. Study summary: The United States, Italy and Spain supplied acute and convalescent COVID-19 samples. The cDNA or gDNA used as material had been derived from T cells, B-cell-depleted T cells, or PBMCs.

Sequencing used immunoSEQ multiplex PCR; TCRdb keeps in-frame clones, though not all of them. The repertoire holds 250,000 or so clones, with more than 75% as singletons. Individuals drawn from about 26 US areas were about 18 to 100 years old. Cohort assignment relied on participant-reported clinical history. The source of this sequence is a woman aged 18-35 years who had recovered from COVID-19. Input material: PBMCs or T cells enriched from blood (not recorded which).

The CDR3 region is CASSQSWDTWGEAFF. The CDR3 DNA is TGCGCCAGCAGTCAATCGTGGGACACTTGGGGTGAAGCTTTCTTT. This chain connects TRBV23-1 to TRBJ1-1; tentatively, D is TRBD1 (6 bases). TRBV23-1 is given ORF status, its function remaining uncertain. Trimming left V 0 bases short and J 7 bases short, with 15 bases between. The CDR3 length is 15 residues.